Shown below are 25 T cell receptor beta chains from a single sample sequenced in a study of technical replicates of blood from several donors. The method was immunoSEQ multiplex PCR; TCRdb's version includes in-frame clones alone and lacks a portion of them. The sample lists 45,000 to 60,000 clones, about 96% occurring once. The sequenced sample was T cells isolated from PBMCs. All receptors derive from a human donor in good health.

Here the CDR3 reads CASSYEMGQPFDTEAFF. CDR3 nucleotide sequence: TGCGCCAGCAGCTACGAAATGGGACAGCCTTTTGACACTGAAGCTTTCTTT. The chain employs TRBV5-1 and TRBJ1-1, with 7 bases fitting TRBD1. J gave up 3 bases and V 3 bases, and 14 bases lay outside the gene matches. Germline CDR1 SGHRS, CDR2 YFSETQ. The CDR3 has 17 amino acids. Using reference TRBV5-1 and TRBJ1-1 for the parts outside the CDR3, the full variable domain is KAGVTQTPRYLIKTRGQQVTLSCSPISGHRSVSWYQQTPGQGLQFLFEYFSETQRNKGNFPGRFSGRQFSNSRSEMNVSTLELGDSALYLCASSYEMGQPFDTEAFFGQGTRLTVV.

CDR3 sequence: CASSPAFGTQYF. DNA of the CDR3: TGTGCCAGCTCACCTGCCTTCGGTACGCAGTATTTT. The rearrangement links TRBV11-3 to TRBJ2-3; D gene unclear. Trimming cost V 8 bases and J 8 bases, with 14 bases left between them. The length of the CDR3 is 12 residues. CDR1 and CDR2 (germline): SGHNT, YENEEA.

This rearrangement joins TRBV7-3 to TRBJ2-1; TRBD2 is a possible D gene (5 bases). Germline CDR1 reads SGHTA; CDR2 reads FQGTGA. V gave up 2 bases and J gave up 0 bases, with 5 bases separating them. This CDR3 has 14 residues. CDR3 DNA: TGTGCCAGCAGCTTAGCGGGCTCCTACAATGAGCAGTTCTTC. Protein product: CASSLAGSYNEQFF.

This chain connects TRBV11-3 to TRBJ1-4, with unresolved D. Germline CDR1 SGHNT, CDR2 YENEEA. V lost 3 bases and J lost 7, with 9 bases in between. CDR3 length equals 13 residues. The CDR3 sequence: CASSFAGSEKLFF. The CDR3 nucleotides are TGTGCCAGCAGCTTCGCGGGGAGTGAAAAACTGTTTTTT.

The J gene is TRBJ1-2, the V gene TRBV5-1; D is possibly TRBD1 (5 bases). Trimming removed 0 bases from V and 4 bases from J, with 10 bases in between. The CDR3 runs to 14 residues. The germline V gene has CDR1 SGHRS and CDR2 YFSETQ. In DNA, the CDR3 is TGCGCCAGCAGCTTGGAAAGGGGCGGCTATGGCTACACCTTC. As protein: CASSLERGGYGYTF.

The V and J genes are TRBV5-6 and TRBJ1-1, with TRBD1 as a possible D gene (6 bases). Trimming pared 5 bases from V and 4 bases from J, leaving 21 bases between. Germline CDR1 reads SGHDT; CDR2 reads YYEEEE. The CDR3 extends over 16 amino acids. The CDR3: CASSLTSQGWGTEAFF. DNA for the CDR3: TGTGCCAGCAGTTTGACCTCACAGGGATGGGGCACTGAAGCTTTCTTT. Full variable domain (rest looked up from reference TRBV5-6 and TRBJ1-1): DAGVTQSPTHLIKTRGQQVTLRCSPKSGHDTVSWYQQALGQGPQFIFQYYEEEERQRGNFPDRFSGHQFPNYSSELNVNALLLGDSALYLCASSLTSQGWGTEAFFGQGTRLTVV.

The V call is TRBV7-9, the J call TRBJ1-4, with D possibly being TRBD1 (5 bases). Germline loops: CDR1 SEHNR, CDR2 FQNEAQ (reference sequence). This CDR3 region has 14 residues. V lost 5 bases and J 4 bases, leaving 11 bases between the germline ends. The CDR3 bases are TGTGCCAGCAGCCGTCAGGGTAATAATGAAAAACTGTTTTTT. Protein: CASSRQGNNEKLFF.

Comment on this clone: Other nucleotide sequences in the sample specify the same CDR3. V is TRBV7-9 and J is TRBJ2-7; the match to TRBD2 covers 8 bases. V gave up 0 bases and J gave up 2 bases; unmatched junction bases: 0. Germline V lookup: CDR1 SEHNR, CDR2 FQNEAQ (reference sequence). This CDR3 contains 14 residues. CDR3 protein: CASSLASGAYEQYF. CDR3 DNA: TGTGCCAGCAGCTTAGCTAGCGGGGCCTACGAGCAGTACTTC. Variable domain in full (rest from reference TRBV7-9 and TRBJ2-7): DTGVSQNPRHKITKRGQNVTFRCDPISEHNRLYWYRQTLGQGPEFLTYFQNEAQLEKSRLLSDRFSAERPKGSFSTLEIQRTEQGDSAMYLCASSLASGAYEQYFGPGTRLTVT.

This chain uses TRBV15 with TRBJ2-1; TRBD2 agrees at 11 bases. CDR1 LNHNV and CDR2 YYDKDF come from the germline V gene (reference sequence). There are 16 residues in the CDR3. V shed 3 bases, J shed 13 bases, and the junction held 14 bases outside the gene matches. CDR3 amino acids: CATSSDVLGLAVFQFF. Written as DNA, the CDR3 is TGTGCCACCAGCAGTGACGTACTGGGACTAGCGGTTTTCCAGTTCTTC.

This CDR3 is CSVPGDRDYEQYF. The CDR3 coding sequence is TGCAGCGTTCCCGGCGACAGGGATTACGAGCAGTACTTC. This rearrangement joins TRBV29-1 to TRBJ2-7, with 7 nucleotides matching TRBD1. CDR3 length equals 13 residues. Germline V lookup: CDR1 SQVTM, CDR2 ANQGSEA. V lost 5 bases, J lost 4 bases, and 8 bases stayed unmatched.

The chain carries TRBV4-1 and TRBJ1-2, with 7 nucleotides matching TRBD1. V lost 0 bases and J lost 5; bases outside the gene matches: 9. The CDR3 extends over 16 amino acids. Germline V gene lookup returns CDR1 MGHRA and CDR2 YSYEKL. CDR3 DNA sequence: TGCGCCAGCAGCCAAGAAGAGGGGGCAAGTAGGTATGGCTACACCTTC. This codes for CASSQEEGASRYGYTF.

CDR3 loop: CASSRGLLTDTQYF. CDR3 in DNA: TGTGCCAGCAGCCGGGGACTCCTCACAGATACGCAGTATTTT. This chain links TRBV5-4 with TRBJ2-3; possible D gene TRBD2, 6 bases. This CDR3 has 14 residues. Trimming stripped 4 bases from V and 2 bases from J, with 11 bases between. CDR1 SGHNT and CDR2 YYREEE come from the germline V gene (reference sequence).

The chain has TRBV27 and TRBJ1-2, with D possibly matching TRBD1 (5 bases). V was cut by 5 bases and J by 4 bases, with 14 bases left in between. CDR3 length: 14 amino acids. In germline, CDR1 is MNHEY, CDR2 SMNVEV (reference sequence). In nucleotides, the CDR3 is TGTGCCAGCAGTCCCCAGGGTATTGGCTATGGCTACACCTTC. It translates to CASSPQGIGYGYTF.

This clone appeared once. This chain connects TRBV28 to TRBJ1-1, with D uncertain. The CDR3 is 16 residues long. V was clipped by 1 base and J by 3 bases, with 15 bases between them. CDR1 and CDR2 from the germline V gene are MDHEN and SYDVKM. The CDR3 reads CASSLSLQRRDTEAFF. The CDR3 DNA is TGTGCCAGCAGTTTATCTCTCCAGAGGAGGGACACTGAAGCTTTCTTT.

Here the CDR3 DNA reads TGCAGCGTTGCTCCTAGCGGGAACTACGAGCAGTACTTC. Its translation: CSVAPSGNYEQYF. This chain links TRBV29-1 with TRBJ2-7, with 9 bases matching TRBD2. V was pared by 4 bases and J by 3 bases, with 4 bases of the junction left unmatched. Germline lookup yields CDR1 SQVTM and CDR2 ANQGSEA. This CDR3 region has 13 residues.

The rearrangement uses TRBV5-1 and TRBJ2-7; 7 bases align to TRBD1. J lost 5 bases, V lost 4 bases, and 12 bases had no gene match. The CDR3 has 15 residues. Germline values: CDR1 SGHRS, CDR2 YFSETQ. CDR3 sequence (DNA): TGCGCCAGCAGCGCGAACAGGGGAATCGTCCACGAGCAGTACTTC. The encoded protein is CASSANRGIVHEQYF.

CDR3 residues: CASSLRVNQPQHF. The CDR3 DNA follows: TGTGCCAGCAGCTTAAGAGTAAATCAGCCCCAGCATTTT. The gene calls are TRBV7-6 and TRBJ1-5; no clear D gene. V shed 2 bases and J shed 4 bases, with 6 bases lying between them. The CDR3 totals 13 residues. CDR1 is SGHVS, CDR2 FNYEAQ, per germline.

This sequence joins TRBV9 and TRBJ1-1; a weak D match, TRBD1 (5 bases). The germline gives CDR1 SGDLS, CDR2 YYNGEE. This CDR3 region has 16 residues. Trimming took off 0 bases at V and 5 bases at J, with 17 bases between the two ends. The CDR3: CASSVDPRGDRTEAFF. CDR3 in DNA: TGTGCCAGCAGCGTAGATCCTAGGGGTGATCGTACTGAAGCTTTCTTT.

V and J are TRBV29-1 and TRBJ1-2; TRBD1 matches at 8 bases. There are 12 residues in the CDR3. CDR1 SQVTM and CDR2 ANQGSEA come from the germline V gene. J was trimmed by 8 bases and V by 6 bases; bases with no gene match: 8. CDR3 DNA: TGCAGCGTCGGACAGGGACGAGGCGGCTACACCTTC. Amino acid sequence: CSVGQGRGGYTF.

J is TRBJ2-7 and V is TRBV15, with 7 nucleotides matching TRBD1. The junction had 10 bases not matched to a gene; V was cut back by 6 bases and J by 2 bases. Germline assignment: CDR1 LNHNV and CDR2 YYDKDF (reference sequence). The CDR3 has 15 amino acids. As DNA, the CDR3 is TGTGCCACCAGAAGCCCGGGACAGAGACCCTACGAGCAGTACTTC. Its translation is CATRSPGQRPYEQYF.

This clone was seen once. The CDR3 DNA is TGCGCCAGCAGTCCGGGGACAGATTCCTACGAGCAGTACTTC. Translating it yields CASSPGTDSYEQYF. The gene calls are TRBV5-1 and TRBJ2-7; 7 bases map to TRBD1. There are 14 residues in the CDR3. Trimming at V came to 5 bases and at J to 1 base, leaving 6 bases not matched to a gene. Looked up from germline, CDR1 is SGHRS and CDR2 is YFSETQ.

This clone has a handful of counts. This sequence joins TRBV27 and TRBJ1-1, with D unclear. The CDR3 length is 13 residues. Germline V gene sequence: CDR1 MNHEY, CDR2 SMNVEV (reference sequence). V lost 1 base and J 1 base, leaving 4 bases between the germline ends. The CDR3 here is CASSLFRNTEAFF. CDR3 sequence (DNA): TGTGCCAGCAGTTTATTCAGGAACACTGAAGCTTTCTTT.

The J gene is TRBJ2-7, the V gene TRBV12-5, with TRBD1 matching over 9 bases. CDR1 and CDR2 (germline): LGHNT, FRNRAP. V shed 5 bases and J 2 bases; nucleotides not matched to a gene: 4. The CDR3 totals 14 residues. The CDR3 loop is CASGPRQGAYEQYF. CDR3 nucleotides: TGTGCTAGTGGTCCAAGACAGGGGGCCTACGAGCAGTACTTC.

This chain joins TRBV29-1 and TRBJ2-2; weak D call: TRBD2 (5 bases). V lost 7 bases to trimming and J lost 3 bases, with 9 bases between them. Germline V lookup: CDR1 SQVTM, CDR2 ANQGSEA. The length of the CDR3 is 12 residues. The CDR3 DNA reads as TGCAGCGGCCTCGGGGACACCGGGGAGCTGTTTTTT. As protein: CSGLGDTGELFF.

The gene calls are TRBV21-1 and TRBJ2-5; the table's D call, TRBD2, has no DNA check behind it. TRBV21-1 is noted as a pseudogene. This CDR3 comprises 16 residues. CDR3 loop: CASSRIDRGLQETQYF. In DNA, the CDR3 is TGTGCCAGCAGCAGAATAGACCGGGGACTACAAGAGACCCAGTACTTC.